The 13 T cell receptor beta chains below all came from one sample that was sequenced in a study of cytomegalovirus exposure and HLA in healthy donors. Primers for the PCR totalled 60 Vbeta and 13 Jbeta. Data came from immunoSEQ multiplex PCR; TCRdb stores just in-frame clones and leaves some out. The sample contains approximately 85,000 clones, around two thirds of which appear only once. The sample comprised PBMCs. These receptors all stem from a woman aged 25-40 years in good health and CMV-seropositive.

This clone was seen more than once but under ten times. V and J are TRBV10-1 and TRBJ2-7; tentative D call: TRBD2 (7 bases). CDR1 WNHNN and CDR2 SYGVQD come from the germline V gene (reference sequence). The CDR3 has 14 residues. Trimming left V 9 bases short and J 3 bases short, with 18 bases between. The CDR3 reads CARTARGPGYEQYF. The DNA for the CDR3 is TGCGCCAGGACCGCGCGGGGGCCTGGCTACGAGCAGTACTTC.

V usage is TRBV6-4 and J usage is TRBJ2-1; 10 bases match TRBD2. Trimming cost V 0 bases and J 8 bases; bases outside gene matches: 4. CDR1 is MRHNA, CDR2 SNTAGT, per germline. The CDR3 is made up of 15 amino acids. For the CDR3, the DNA is TGTGCCAGCAGTGACTCAGCGGGGGGGCGCGATGAGCAGTTCTTC. As protein: CASSDSAGGRDEQFF.

This clone turned up a few times. This chain joins TRBV9 and TRBJ1-2, with a possible D match to TRBD1 (6 bases). Trimming stripped 2 bases from V and 6 bases from J, with 17 bases between. In germline, CDR1 is SGDLS, CDR2 YYNGEE. The CDR3 consists of 15 residues. The CDR3 DNA follows: TGTGCCAGCAGCGTTGGGGACAATTTGGAGGATGGCTACACCTTC. Translated: CASSVGDNLEDGYTF.

A note on this clone: In the same sample, other DNA sequences code for this CDR3. The genes are TRBV28 and TRBJ1-4; tentative D call: TRBD1 (5 bases). CDR1 is MDHEN and CDR2 is SYDVKM in the germline V gene. V lost 6 bases, J lost 7 bases, and 15 bases lay in between. The CDR3 length is 14 residues. This CDR3 reads CASSLGQGGEKLFF. CDR3 nucleotides: TGTGCCAGCAGCTTAGGCCAGGGCGGTGAAAAACTGTTTTTT.

This clone was picked up a small number of times. V and J are TRBV6-5 and TRBJ1-2; D remains unclear. The CDR3 totals 15 residues. Trimming cost V 7 bases and J 7 bases, with 22 bases left between them. Per the germline V gene, CDR1 is MNHEY and CDR2 is SVGAGI. As DNA, the CDR3 is TGTGCCAGCACCCCCCAAAGTGGCGCCACGGGTGGCTACACCTTC. Its protein product is CASTPQSGATGGYTF.

The chain combines TRBV28 with TRBJ2-2; 7 bases are a match to TRBD1. CDR1 MDHEN and CDR2 SYDVKM come from the germline V gene. The CDR3 spans 17 residues. With V trimmed by 6 bases and J by 6 bases, 16 bases remained unmatched. The CDR3 sequence: CASRPSFAGRGSGELFF. In nucleotides, the CDR3 is TGTGCCAGCAGGCCCTCGTTCGCGGGCAGGGGGTCCGGGGAGCTGTTTTTT.

This chain uses TRBV4-1 with TRBJ2-5; D uncertain. The DNA end lines up better with TRBJ2-7; the J call may be wrong. This CDR3 comprises 12 residues. Germline V gives CDR1 MGHRA, CDR2 YSYEKL. The DNA for the CDR3 is TGCGCCAGCAGCCACCTCCTGAACGAGCAGTACTTC. Residues: CASSHLLNEQYF.

This clone was observed a few times. This sequence joins TRBV4-1 and TRBJ1-6; the D gene is possibly TRBD1 (6 bases). Looked up from germline, CDR1 is MGHRA and CDR2 is YSYEKL. The CDR3 runs to 15 residues. V lost 2 bases to trimming and J lost 4 bases, with 9 bases between them. CDR3 protein: CASSQLTGYNSPLHF. The CDR3 coding sequence is TGCGCCAGCAGCCAACTGACAGGTTATAATTCACCCCTCCACTTT.

The rearrangement uses TRBV6-4 and TRBJ1-2; possible D gene TRBD1, 5 bases. The CDR3 totals 15 residues. Germline V lookup: CDR1 MRHNA, CDR2 SNTAGT. V was pared by 6 bases and J by 1 base, with 15 bases between. This CDR3 is CASSDSFDSNYGYTF. The CDR3, as DNA: TGTGCCAGCAGCGACAGTTTCGACAGTAACTATGGCTACACCTTC.

The chain links TRBV7-8 to TRBJ2-1; 9 bases match TRBD2. V lost 1 base to trimming and J lost 5 bases; unmatched junction nucleotides: 3. The CDR3 contains 15 residues. The germline V gene has CDR1 SGHVS and CDR2 FQNEAQ. The chain's CDR3 is CASSLVSGGDNEQFF. The DNA of the CDR3 is TGTGCCAGCAGCTTAGTTAGCGGGGGTGACAATGAGCAGTTCTTC.

J is TRBJ2-7 and V is TRBV6-5; maybe TRBD1 (6 bases). V was cut by 4 bases and J by 6 bases, with 19 bases left in between. This CDR3 spans 15 amino acids. Looked up from germline, CDR1 is MNHEY and CDR2 is SVGAGI. CDR3 DNA sequence: TGTGCCAGCAGTTTCACCGGGACACGGTGGGGCGAGCAGTACTTC. Translation gives CASSFTGTRWGEQYF.

J is TRBJ1-2 and V is TRBV6-5, with 7 bases fitting TRBD1. V was clipped by 2 bases and J by 1 base; unmatched bases: 4. The CDR3 spans 15 residues. Per the germline V gene, CDR1 is MNHEY and CDR2 is SVGAGI. CDR3 sequence (DNA): TGTGCCAGCAGTTACAGGGGGCTAATTAACTATGGCTACACCTTC. It encodes CASSYRGLINYGYTF.

This clone was observed a handful of times. The rearrangement uses TRBV6-5 and TRBJ1-3; D remains unclear. Germline V gives CDR1 MNHEY, CDR2 SVGAGI. Trimming removed 0 bases at V and 0 bases at J, with 6 bases between. The CDR3 runs to 15 residues. CDR3 protein: CASSYSAISGNTIYF. CDR3 DNA: TGTGCCAGCAGTTACTCGGCAATCTCTGGAAACACCATATATTTT.